What follows is one TCR beta chain and its context. These data are taken from a study of blood T cell repertoires in COVID-19. Turning to the study itself: The United States, Italy and Spain were the sources of the acute and convalescent COVID-19 samples. From T cells, B-cell-depleted T cells, or PBMCs came the material, which was cDNA or gDNA.

Germline CDR1 is SQVTM and CDR2 is ANQGSEA. V lost 6 bases, J lost 6 bases, and 17 bases lay in between. The CDR3 consists of 13 residues. Authors' processing steps: Quantification of nucleated cells was approximated via reference gene primer amplification. Using immunoSEQ multiplex PCR, the repertoire was profiled, and TCRdb retains in-frame clones only, with some absent. V, J and clone size derive from that table, while D and trimming were established from the DNA sequence. This sample yields some 240,000 clones, of which over 80% are seen a single time; about 1.6% belongs to the top ten. This clonotype originated in a woman aged 40-49 years who had recovered from COVID-19. The genes are TRBV29-1 and TRBJ1-2, with D possibly TRBD1 on 6 matching bases. Sequenced material: peripheral blood. The CDR3 DNA follows: TGCAGCGTGCGTACAGGGCTTAAGGATGGCTACACCTTC. Translating gives CSVRTGLKDGYTF.